Reported below is one TCR beta chain. The data derive from a study of blood T cell repertoires in COVID-19. Study background: Acute-phase and convalescent COVID-19 samples originated in the United States, Italy and Spain. PBMCs, B-cell-depleted T cells, or T cells provided the cDNA or gDNA that made up the material.

In the source study's methods: From reference gene primer amplification, estimates of nucleated cell counts were derived. Assay: immunoSEQ multiplex PCR; the TCRdb copy retains only in-frame clones and omits some. The V and J calls and clone size were taken over from that table, and D and trimming were inferred from the DNA. The repertoire includes more than 300,000 clones, approximately 90% of them detected once, and approximately 3.5% sits in the top ten. The sample comprised peripheral blood. This TCR derives from a woman under 30 who had recovered from COVID-19.

For the CDR3, the DNA is TGCGCCAGCAGTTCTACTAGCGGGCGTCTGAGTGAGCAGTTCTTC. Translation gives CASSSTSGRLSEQFF. V and J are TRBV4-1 and TRBJ2-1, with TRBD2 matching over 9 bases. J gave up 9 bases and V 6 bases, and 12 bases lay outside the gene matches. The germline gives CDR1 MGHRA, CDR2 YSYEKL. The CDR3 runs to 15 residues.